Shown below are 11 T cell receptor beta chains from a single sample sequenced in a study of CD8 T cells in Susac syndrome. RNA amounts of roughly 0.5 to 1 ug underwent reverse transcription with random hexamers. In TCRdb, the immunoSEQ multiplex PCR reads were re-called with MiXCR into one record per CDR3 protein. There are 130,000 to 150,000 distinct CDR3 sequences in the sample; 90% to 97% occur only once, and over 0.075% lies in the top ten. The sample comprised CD4+ T cells from PBMCs. The origin of the receptors is a human donor with Susac syndrome.

The chain carries TRBV6-1 and TRBJ1-1; D remains unclear. The CDR3 contains 13 residues. Germline-derived CDR1 and CDR2 are MNHNS and SASEGT. V lost 8 bases, J lost 0 bases, and 10 bases lay in between. CDR3 sequence: CASGGRMNTEAFF. CDR3 bases: TGTGCCAGCGGTGGACGGATGAACACTGAAGCTTTCTTT.

The chain uses TRBV28 and TRBJ2-2; D is unclear. The CDR3 consists of 13 residues. CDR1 is MDHEN and CDR2 is SYDVKM in the germline V gene. Trimming left V 7 bases short and J 7 bases short, with 13 bases between. The CDR3: CASIGILVGELFF. The CDR3 DNA reads TGTGCCAGCATTGGGATTTTAGTCGGGGAGCTGTTTTTT.

CDR3 in DNA: TGTGCCAGCAGCGCAGCTAGCGGGGGGCGCCACGAGACCCAGTACTTC. This translates into CASSAASGGRHETQYF. The chain uses TRBV2 and TRBJ2-5, with 11 bases lining up with TRBD2. The V gene end was trimmed by 6 bases and the J gene end by 5 bases; junction bases not matched to a gene: 11. The germline gives CDR1 SNHLY, CDR2 FYNNEI. This CDR3 comprises 16 residues.

V gene TRBV29-1 combines with J gene TRBJ1-1, with D perhaps matching TRBD1 (5 bases). Trimming stripped 2 bases from V and 0 bases from J, with 7 bases between. This CDR3 region has 13 residues. Germline V gene sequence: CDR1 SQVTM, CDR2 ANQGSEA. The CDR3 region is CSVERGLNTEAFF. In DNA, the CDR3 is TGCAGCGTTGAACGGGGACTGAACACTGAAGCTTTCTTT.

V usage is TRBV5-4 and J usage is TRBJ2-2; D is perhaps TRBD1 or TRBD2 (5 bases each). V lost 2 bases, J lost 9 bases, and 20 bases lay in between. The length of the CDR3 is 16 residues. Looked up from germline, CDR1 is SGHNT and CDR2 is YYREEE (reference sequence). The CDR3 DNA follows: TGTGCCAGCAGCTTATTTGGGGGACCGCGGCCCCGGGAGCTGTTTTTT. As protein: CASSLFGGPRPRELFF.

The chain carries TRBV28 and TRBJ2-2; 10 bases are a match to TRBD2. The CDR3 runs to 15 residues. Per the germline V gene, CDR1 is MDHEN and CDR2 is SYDVKM. V shed 7 bases and J 6 bases; nucleotides not matched to a gene: 8. This CDR3 reads CASTIGLAGAGELFF. The CDR3 DNA reads as TGTGCCAGCACCATTGGGCTAGCGGGAGCCGGGGAGCTGTTTTTT.

V gene TRBV7-2 combines with J gene TRBJ2-5; the D is unclear. The V gene lost 2 bases and the J gene lost 5 bases, with 9 bases spanning the gap. The CDR3 contains 13 residues. CDR1 and CDR2 from the germline V gene are SGHTA and FQGNSA. CDR3 sequence: CASSLPLTETQYF. For the CDR3, the DNA is TGTGCCAGCAGCTTACCCCTGACCGAGACCCAGTACTTC.

The chain carries TRBV6-2 or TRBV6-3 and TRBJ2-3; TRBD2 agrees at 8 bases. This CDR3 is built from 14 residues. V was clipped by 6 bases and J by 3 bases; unmatched bases: 5. CDR1 is MNHEY, CDR2 SVGEGT, per germline. The CDR3 nucleotides are TGTGCCAGCAGGCCCAGCGGGAGAACAGATACGCAGTATTTT. This gives the protein CASRPSGRTDTQYF.

The chain carries TRBV20-1 and TRBJ2-2; D is undetermined. Germline values: CDR1 DFQATT, CDR2 SNEGSKA (reference sequence). CDR3 length equals 8 residues. CDR3 DNA sequence: TGCAGGCTCCGGGAGCTGTTTTTT. Protein: CRLRELFF.

CDR3 DNA: TGCAGTGCTAGAGGTCGGAGAAACTACGAGCAGTACTTC. Residues: CSARGRRNYEQYF. V is TRBV20-1 and J is TRBJ2-7; D is undetermined. V was trimmed by 1 base and J by 3 bases, leaving 10 bases between them. There are 13 residues in the CDR3. Per germline, CDR1 DFQATT and CDR2 SNEGSKA (reference sequence).

The V and J genes are TRBV6-6 and TRBJ1-1; D perhaps matches TRBD1 (6 bases). V dropped 2 bases and J dropped 3 bases, with 10 bases sitting between them. The CDR3 totals 14 residues. Germline V gives CDR1 MNHNY, CDR2 SVGAGI (reference sequence). CDR3 sequence (DNA): TGTGCCAGCAGTTACGGGGGGCCGGACACTGAAGCTTTCTTT. It translates to CASSYGGPDTEAFF.